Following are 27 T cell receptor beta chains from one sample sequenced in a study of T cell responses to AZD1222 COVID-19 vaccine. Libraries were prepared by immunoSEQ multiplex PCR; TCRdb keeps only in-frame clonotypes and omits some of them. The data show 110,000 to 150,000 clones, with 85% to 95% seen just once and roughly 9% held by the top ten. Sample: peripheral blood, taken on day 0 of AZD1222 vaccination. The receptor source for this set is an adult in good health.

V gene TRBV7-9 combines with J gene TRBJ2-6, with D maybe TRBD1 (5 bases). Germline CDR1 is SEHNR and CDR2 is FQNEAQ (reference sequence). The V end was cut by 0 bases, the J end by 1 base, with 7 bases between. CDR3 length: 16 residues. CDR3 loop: CASSLAGASGANVLTF. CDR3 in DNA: TGTGCCAGCAGCTTAGCAGGGGCTTCTGGGGCCAACGTCCTGACTTTC.

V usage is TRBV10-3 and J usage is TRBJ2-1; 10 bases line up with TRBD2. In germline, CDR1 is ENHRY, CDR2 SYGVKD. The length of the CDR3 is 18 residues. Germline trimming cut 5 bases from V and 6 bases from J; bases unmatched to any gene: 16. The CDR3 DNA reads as TGTGCCATCAGTCCCAAGATTGCTAGCGGGGGCGATGGCAATGAGCAGTTCTTC. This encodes CAISPKIASGGDGNEQFF.

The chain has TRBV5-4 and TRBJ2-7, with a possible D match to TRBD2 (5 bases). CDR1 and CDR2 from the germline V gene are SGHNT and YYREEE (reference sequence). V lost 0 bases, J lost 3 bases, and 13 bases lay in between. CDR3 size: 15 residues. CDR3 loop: CASSLGPSGFYEQYF. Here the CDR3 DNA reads TGTGCCAGCAGCTTGGGACCCAGCGGCTTCTACGAGCAGTACTTC.

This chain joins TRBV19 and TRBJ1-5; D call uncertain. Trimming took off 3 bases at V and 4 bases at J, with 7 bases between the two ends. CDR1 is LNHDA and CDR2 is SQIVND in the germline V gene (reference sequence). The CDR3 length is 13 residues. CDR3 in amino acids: CASSMQTNQPQHF. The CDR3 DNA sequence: TGTGCCAGTAGTATGCAGACTAATCAGCCCCAGCATTTT.

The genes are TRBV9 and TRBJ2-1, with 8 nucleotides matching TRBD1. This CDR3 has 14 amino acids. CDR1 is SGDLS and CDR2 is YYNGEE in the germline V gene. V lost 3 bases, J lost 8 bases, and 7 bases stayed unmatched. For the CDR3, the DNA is TGTGCCAGCAGCGATGGGACAGGAGGATATGAGCAGTTCTTC. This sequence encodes CASSDGTGGYEQFF.

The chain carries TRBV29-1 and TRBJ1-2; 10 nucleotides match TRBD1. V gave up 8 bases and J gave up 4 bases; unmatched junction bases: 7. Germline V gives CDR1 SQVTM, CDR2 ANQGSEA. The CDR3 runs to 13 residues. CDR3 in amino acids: CSSGQGDGYGYTF. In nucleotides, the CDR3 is TGCAGCTCAGGACAGGGGGATGGCTATGGCTACACCTTC.

DNA for the CDR3: TGTGCCAGCTCACCACGTGAGGACCTTGGGAATGAGCAGTTCTTC. It translates to CASSPREDLGNEQFF. The chain joins TRBV18 to TRBJ2-1; D unclear. This CDR3 spans 15 amino acids. Germline V gene data show CDR1 as KGHSH and CDR2 as LQKENI. Trimming left V 1 base short and J 7 bases short, with 14 bases between.

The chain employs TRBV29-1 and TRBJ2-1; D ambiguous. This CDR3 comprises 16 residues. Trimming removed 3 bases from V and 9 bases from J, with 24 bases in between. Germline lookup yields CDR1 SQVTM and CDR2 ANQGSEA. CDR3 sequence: CSVELSKPYTYGEQFF. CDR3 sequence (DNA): TGCAGCGTTGAGCTCTCCAAGCCCTATACGTATGGTGAGCAGTTCTTC.

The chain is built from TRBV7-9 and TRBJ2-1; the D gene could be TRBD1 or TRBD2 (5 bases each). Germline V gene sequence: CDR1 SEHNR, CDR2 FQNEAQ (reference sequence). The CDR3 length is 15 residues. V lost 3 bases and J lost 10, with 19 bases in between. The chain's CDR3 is CASSFVGVFIPEQFF. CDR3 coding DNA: TGTGCCAGCAGCTTCGTGGGGGTATTCATCCCCGAGCAGTTCTTC.

The CDR3: CASSPRRMETQYF. The CDR3 bases are TGTGCCAGCTCACCGCGTAGGATGGAGACCCAGTACTTC. The chain couples TRBV18 to TRBJ2-5; D unclear. The CDR3 sequence is 13 residues long. Looked up from germline, CDR1 is KGHSH and CDR2 is LQKENI. Deletions cut 3 bases from V and 5 bases from J, with 10 bases between.

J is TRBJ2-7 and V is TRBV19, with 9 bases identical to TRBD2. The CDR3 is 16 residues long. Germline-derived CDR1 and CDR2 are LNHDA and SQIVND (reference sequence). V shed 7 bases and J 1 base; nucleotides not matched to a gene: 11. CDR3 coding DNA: TGTGCCAGTACCCCGCCGGGTAGCGGGGGTTCCTACGAGCAGTACTTC. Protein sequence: CASTPPGSGGSYEQYF.

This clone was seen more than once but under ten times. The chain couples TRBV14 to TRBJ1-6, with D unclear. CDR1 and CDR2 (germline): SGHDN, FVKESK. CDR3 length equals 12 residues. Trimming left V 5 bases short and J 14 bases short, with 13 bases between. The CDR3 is CASSSLRRTLHF. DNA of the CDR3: TGTGCCAGCAGCAGTCTCAGGAGGACCCTCCACTTT.

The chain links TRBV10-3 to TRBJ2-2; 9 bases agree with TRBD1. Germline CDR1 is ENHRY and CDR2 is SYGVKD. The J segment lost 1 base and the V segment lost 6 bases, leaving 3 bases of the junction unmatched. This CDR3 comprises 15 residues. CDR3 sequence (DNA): TGTGCCATCAGGGGGGGACAGGGGAACACCGGGGAGCTGTTTTTT. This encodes CAIRGGQGNTGELFF.

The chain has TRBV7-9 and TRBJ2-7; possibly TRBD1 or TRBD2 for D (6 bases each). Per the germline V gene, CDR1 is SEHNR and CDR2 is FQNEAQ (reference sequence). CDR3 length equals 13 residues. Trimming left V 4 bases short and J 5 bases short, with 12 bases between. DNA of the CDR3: TGTGCCAGCAGCTGGGGGGCTGACGACGAGCAGTACTTC. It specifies CASSWGADDEQYF.

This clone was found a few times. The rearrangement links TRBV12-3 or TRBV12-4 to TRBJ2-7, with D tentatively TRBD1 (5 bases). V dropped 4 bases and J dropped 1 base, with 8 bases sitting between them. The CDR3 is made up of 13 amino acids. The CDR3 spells CASSYQGSYEQYF. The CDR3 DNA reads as TGTGCCAGCAGTTATCAGGGATCCTACGAGCAGTACTTC.

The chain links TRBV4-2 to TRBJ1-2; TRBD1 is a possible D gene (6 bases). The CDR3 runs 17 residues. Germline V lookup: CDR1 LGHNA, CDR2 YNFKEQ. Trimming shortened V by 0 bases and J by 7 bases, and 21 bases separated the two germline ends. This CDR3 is CASSQDWARGHGTGYTF. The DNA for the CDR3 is TGTGCCAGCAGCCAAGATTGGGCGAGGGGACATGGAACTGGCTACACCTTC.

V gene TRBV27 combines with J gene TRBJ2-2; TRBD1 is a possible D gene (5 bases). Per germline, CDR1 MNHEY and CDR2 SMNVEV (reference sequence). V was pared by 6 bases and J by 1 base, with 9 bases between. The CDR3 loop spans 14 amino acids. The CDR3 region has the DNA TGTGCCAGCAGGAGAACAGGGAACACCGGGGAGCTGTTTTTT. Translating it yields CASRRTGNTGELFF.

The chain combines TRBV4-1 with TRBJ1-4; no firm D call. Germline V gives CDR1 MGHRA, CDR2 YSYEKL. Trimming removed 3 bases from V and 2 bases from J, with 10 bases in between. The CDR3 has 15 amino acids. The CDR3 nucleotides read TGCGCCAGCAGCCAGACCCGCGGGACTAATGAAAAACTGTTTTTT. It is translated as CASSQTRGTNEKLFF.

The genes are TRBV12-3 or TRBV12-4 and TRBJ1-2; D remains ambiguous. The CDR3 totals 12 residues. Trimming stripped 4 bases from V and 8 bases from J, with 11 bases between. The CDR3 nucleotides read TGTGCCAGCAGTTACGGGGAGGGCGGCTACACCTTC. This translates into CASSYGEGGYTF.

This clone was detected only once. CDR3 DNA sequence: TGCGCCAGCAGCCCGGACTTGGAGGGCTATGGCTACACCTTC. Amino acid sequence: CASSPDLEGYGYTF. V gene TRBV5-1 combines with J gene TRBJ1-2; D ambiguous. V was pared by 4 bases and J by 4 bases, with 14 bases between. This CDR3 region has 14 residues. Germline-derived CDR1 and CDR2 are SGHRS and YFSETQ.

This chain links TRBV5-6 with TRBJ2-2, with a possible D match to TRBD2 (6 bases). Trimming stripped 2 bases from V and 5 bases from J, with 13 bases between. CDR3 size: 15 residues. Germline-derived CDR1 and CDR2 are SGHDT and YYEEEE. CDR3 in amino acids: CASSFMGGGTGELFF. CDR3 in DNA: TGTGCCAGCAGCTTCATGGGAGGAGGTACCGGGGAGCTGTTTTTT.

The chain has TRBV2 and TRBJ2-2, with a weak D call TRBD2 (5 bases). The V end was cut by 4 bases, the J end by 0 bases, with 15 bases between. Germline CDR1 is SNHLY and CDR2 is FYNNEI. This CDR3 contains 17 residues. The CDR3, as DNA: TGTGCCAGCAGTGGTAGGGCAGGACTTTCGAACACCGGGGAGCTGTTTTTT. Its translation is CASSGRAGLSNTGELFF. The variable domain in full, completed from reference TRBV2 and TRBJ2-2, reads EPEVTQTPSHQVTQMGQEVILRCVPISNHLYFYWYRQILGQKVEFLVSFYNNEISEKSEIFDDQFSVERPDGSNFTLKIRSTKLEDSAMYFCASSGRAGLSNTGELFFGEGSRLTVL.

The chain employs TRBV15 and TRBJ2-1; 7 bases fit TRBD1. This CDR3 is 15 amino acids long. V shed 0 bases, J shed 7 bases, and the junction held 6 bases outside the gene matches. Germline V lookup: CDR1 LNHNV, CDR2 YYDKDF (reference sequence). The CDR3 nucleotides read TGTGCCACCAGCAGAGATCCGGACAGGAGGAATGAGCAGTTCTTC. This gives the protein CATSRDPDRRNEQFF. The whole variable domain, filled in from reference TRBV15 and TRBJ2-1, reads DAMVIQNPRYQVTQFGKPVTLSCSQTLNHNVMYWYQQKSSQAPKLLFHYYDKDFNNEADTPDNFQSRRPNTSFCFLDIRSPGLGDTAMYLCATSRDPDRRNEQFFGPGTRLTVL.

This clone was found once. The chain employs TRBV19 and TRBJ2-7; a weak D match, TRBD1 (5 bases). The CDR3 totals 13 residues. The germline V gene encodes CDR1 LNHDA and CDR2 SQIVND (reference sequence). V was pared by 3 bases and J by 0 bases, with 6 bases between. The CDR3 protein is CASSIDSSYEQYF. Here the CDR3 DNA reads TGTGCCAGTAGTATCGACAGCTCCTACGAGCAGTACTTC.

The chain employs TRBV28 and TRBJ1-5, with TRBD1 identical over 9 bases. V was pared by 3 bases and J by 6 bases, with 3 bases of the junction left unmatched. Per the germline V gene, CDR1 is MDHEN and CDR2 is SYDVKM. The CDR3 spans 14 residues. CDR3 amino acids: CASSLEQGAQPQHF. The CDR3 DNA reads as TGTGCCAGCAGTTTGGAACAGGGGGCTCAGCCCCAGCATTTT.

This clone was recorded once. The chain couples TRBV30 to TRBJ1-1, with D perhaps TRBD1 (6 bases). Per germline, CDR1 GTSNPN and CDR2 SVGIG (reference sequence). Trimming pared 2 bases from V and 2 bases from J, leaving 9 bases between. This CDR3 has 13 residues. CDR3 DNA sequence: TGTGCCTGGAGTCGGGACATTAACACTGAAGCTTTCTTT. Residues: CAWSRDINTEAFF.

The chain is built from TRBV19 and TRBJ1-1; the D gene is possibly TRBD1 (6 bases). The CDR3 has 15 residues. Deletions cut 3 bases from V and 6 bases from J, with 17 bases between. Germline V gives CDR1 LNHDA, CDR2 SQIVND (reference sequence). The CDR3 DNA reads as TGTGCCAGTAGTATCCTCCCGGGAAGGGGGGCTGAAGCTTTCTTT. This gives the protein CASSILPGRGAEAFF.